Listed below are T cell receptor beta chains from one sample, sequenced in a study of blood T cell repertoires in COVID-19. Method: immunoSEQ multiplex PCR; TCRdb's copy keeps in-frame clones and lacks some. This sample has some 140,000 clones, with roughly 87% found just once. The sample comprised PBMCs or T cells enriched from blood (not recorded which). These receptors all come from a man under 40 who had recovered from COVID-19. Each CDR3 is given with its conserved first and last residue. Fields, in order: V gene, clone size, D gene, J gene, CDR3 protein, CDR3 DNA. A D gene is named only where the DNA matches it firmly. Not every row has a clone size; where given, it reads once, few, many or a size class.

TRBV3-1/TRBV3-2	.	.	TRBJ2-6	CASSRGGTGANVLTF	TGTGCCAGCAGCCGAGGGGGAACGGGGGCCAACGTCCTGACTTTC
TRBV11-3	.	TRBD2	TRBJ2-1	CASSIRTSGGNEQFF	TGTGCCAGCAGCATAAGGACTAGCGGGGGCAATGAGCAGTTCTTC
TRBV6-1	.	.	TRBJ1-1	CASSASIGQLNTEAFF	TGTGCCAGCAGTGCTTCGATTGGGCAGTTGAACACTGAAGCTTTCTTT
TRBV11-3	.	.	TRBJ2-5	CASSLDAGQETQYF	TGTGCCAGCAGCTTAGACGCGGGCCAAGAGACCCAGTACTTC
TRBV18	.	.	TRBJ1-5	CASSREVSDTNQPQHF	TGTGCCAGCTCACGAGAGGTATCGGACACTAATCAGCCCCAGCATTTT
TRBV12-1	.	.	TRBJ2-3	CASSSGEREGTQYF	TGTGCCAGCAGCTCAGGGGAGCGGGAGGGTACGCAGTATTTT
TRBV10-3	once	.	TRBJ2-5	CAISPRGGQETQYF	TGTGCCATCAGTCCGAGGGGGGGCCAAGAGACCCAGTACTTC
TRBV27	.	TRBD1	TRBJ1-2	CASSLAGQGFYGYTF	TGTGCCAGCAGTTTAGCGGGACAGGGGTTCTATGGCTACACCTTC
TRBV18	.	TRBD1	TRBJ2-6	CASSPRKDRGHGANVLTF	TGTGCCAGCTCACCACGGAAGGACAGGGGGCATGGGGCCAACGTCCTGACTTTC
TRBV19	.	TRBD2	TRBJ2-7	CASSVASGSYEQYF	TGTGCCAGTAGTGTGGCTAGCGGGAGTTACGAGCAGTACTTC
TRBV5-4	.	TRBD2	TRBJ2-7	CASSSGLAGTGEQYF	TGTGCCAGCAGCTCGGGACTAGCGGGGACGGGCGAGCAGTACTTC
TRBV24-1	.	.	TRBJ2-5	CATSDDGVEETQYF	TGTGCCACCAGTGATGACGGGGTAGAGGAGACCCAGTACTTC
TRBV29-1	.	TRBD1	TRBJ1-2	CSVKEGAGGYTF	TGCAGCGTGAAAGAGGGGGCGGGCGGCTACACCTTC
TRBV19	.	.	TRBJ1-4	CASSLSVATNEKLFF	TGTGCCAGTAGCCTTTCAGTTGCAACTAATGAAAAACTGTTTTTT
TRBV5-4	.	TRBD2	TRBJ2-5	CASSFNGAGGYQIETQYF	TGTGCCAGCAGCTTCAATGGGGCGGGGGGGTACCAGATAGAGACCCAGTACTTC
TRBV27	.	.	TRBJ1-2	CASRPTSRGGYTF	TGTGCCAGCAGACCTACTTCAAGGGGGGGCTACACCTTC
TRBV5-6	.	.	TRBJ1-1	CASSLDPGQLEAFF	TGTGCCAGCAGCTTGGATCCTGGACAGCTTGAAGCTTTCTTT
TRBV6-5	.	.	TRBJ2-3	CASTRDTDTQYF	TGTGCCAGCACCCGGGACACAGATACGCAGTATTTT
TRBV10-3	.	TRBD2	TRBJ2-1	CAIKSAGVDNEQFF	TGTGCCATCAAGTCGGCGGGGGTTGACAATGAGCAGTTCTTC
TRBV5-4	.	.	TRBJ1-2	CASRGGGYGYTF	TGTGCCAGCCGGGGGGGTGGCTATGGCTACACCTTC
TRBV7-2	few	.	TRBJ1-1	CASSKGLMNTEAFF	TGTGCCAGCAGCAAGGGACTGATGAACACTGAAGCTTTCTTT
TRBV10-1	.	.	TRBJ2-3	CASSPRISGTQYF	TGCGCCAGCAGCCCCCGCATATCAGGGACGCAGTATTTT
TRBV19	once	.	TRBJ2-2	CASSIWTDTGELFF	TGTGCCAGTAGTATTTGGACAGACACCGGGGAGCTGTTTTTT
TRBV27	.	TRBD1	TRBJ1-5	CASRVGTASNQPQHF	TGTGCCAGCAGAGTCGGGACAGCCAGCAATCAGCCCCAGCATTTT
TRBV6-5	.	.	TRBJ1-3	CASSSRRSSGNTIYF	TGTGCCAGCAGCTCCCGACGGAGCTCTGGAAACACCATATATTTT
TRBV5-5	.	.	TRBJ1-1	CASSPKPLNFKLNTEAFF	TGTGCCAGCAGCCCCAAACCGCTAAATTTTAAATTGAACACTGAAGCTTTCTTT
TRBV4-1	.	TRBD1	TRBJ2-7	CASSQVGTGTYEQYF	TGCGCCAGCAGCCAAGTAGGGACAGGGACCTACGAGCAGTACTTC
TRBV11-2	.	.	TRBJ1-5	CASSLEGRAGSQQPQHF	TGTGCCAGCAGCTTAGAGGGGAGGGCAGGGTCCCAACAGCCCCAGCATTTT
TRBV24-1	.	TRBD2	TRBJ2-1	CATSDPSGGAYNEQFF	TGTGCCACCAGTGATCCTAGCGGGGGGGCCTACAATGAGCAGTTCTTC
TRBV7-9	few	.	TRBJ1-1	CASSPEPGNTEAFF	TGTGCCAGCAGCCCCGAACCGGGGAACACTGAAGCTTTCTTT
TRBV10-2	medium-sized	TRBD2	TRBJ2-4	CASRLAGGGKNIQYF	TGCGCCAGCAGGCTAGCGGGAGGGGGCAAAAACATTCAGTACTTC
TRBV11-2	.	TRBD1	TRBJ1-2	CASSQRTGTTYGYTF	TGTGCCAGCAGCCAACGGACAGGGACAACCTATGGCTACACCTTC